This T cell receptor (beta chain) derives from a study of T cells in Graves' hyperthyroidism and ophthalmopathy. Study-wide findings and caveats: The model predicted ophthalmopathy a median roughly six months before onset.

RNA transcripts were the template for amplifying TCR beta CDR3 regions. HTBI primers were the set used in a first-round RT-PCR of the TCR CDR3. Each CDR3 protein gets one entry after TCRdb re-called the multiplex PCR reads with MiXCR. Seen here are 450,000 to 650,000 distinct CDR3 sequences, less than 25% observed once, and the top ten hold about a quarter. V lost 2 bases, J lost 3 bases, and 16 bases lay in between. This CDR3 is built from 15 residues. Germline CDR1 and CDR2: GTSNPN and SVGIG (reference sequence). As for this clonotype: Its antigen is not known.

Diagnosis rested on symptoms, serum thyroxine and TRAb, thyroid ultrasound, and orbital computed tomography. PBMCs were collected from a roughly 10 ml volume of fresh peripheral blood. Sequencing was done on a sample of blood. The J gene is TRBJ1-1, the V gene TRBV30, with D maybe TRBD1 (6 bases). The source is a man between 18 and 35 years old with Graves' hyperthyroidism. CDR3 region: CAWSFQGIGYTEAFF. The CDR3 DNA sequence: TGTGCCTGGAGTTTTCAGGGGATAGGGTACACTGAAGCTTTCTTT.